This is a list of T cell receptor beta chains from one sample in a study of shared clonotypes between healthy human individuals. Clones were sequenced by immunoSEQ multiplex PCR, and TCRdb holds only the in-frame ones, with some missing. The sample lists about 520,000 clones; about 96% were seen once. Material: naive CD4+ T cells sorted from blood. All receptors come from a woman in her twenties or thirties in good health. Each CDR3 is given without its conserved first and last residue.

length | V | CDR3
13 | TRBV28 | ASATAGAVNTEAF
11 | TRBV6-1 | ASSGTGPLAQH
11 | TRBV5-1 | ASSEDRGYGYT
12 | TRBV18 | ASSPGTGGDEQY
16 | TRBV7-9 | ASSLEFTSGRSNGEQY
14 | TRBV6-5 | ASSYKGSSGANVLT
13 | TRBV7-8 | ASSFTTSGDYEQY
13 | TRBV5-1 | ASSPGTARAYEQY
14 | TRBV4-1 | ASSPTSGQRAYEQY
13 | TRBV5-1 | ASSSGTSETYEQY
12 | TRBV28 | ATKAYSYQETQY
13 | TRBV6-1 | ASSGAEAPNYGYT
12 | TRBV28 | ASSLVGQGYGYT
11 | TRBV29-1 | SVGASGSYEQY
13 | TRBV5-1 | ASSSSGVWKTEAF
12 | TRBV7-6 | ASSLDDNPYEQY
12 | TRBV27 | ASSFQGTGQPQH
9 | TRBV20-1 | SASRDYEQY
12 | TRBV5-1 | ASSSFSGEETQY
12 | TRBV5-5 | ASSLTPMNTEAF
15 | TRBV28 | ASSRRNGRVIPYEQY
14 | TRBV28 | ASSLMFSRDPGELF
11 | TRBV28 | ASRGTHYNEQF
14 | TRBV19 | ASSIFIQGGSTEAF
11 | TRBV29-1 | SAGTLSYNEQF
14 | TRBV2 | ASSGASSGLTYEQY
11 | TRBV28 | ASTPGNTGELF
14 | TRBV28 | ASSLWGTGTYNEQF
11 | TRBV30 | AWSVPGGYEQY
12 | TRBV5-1 | ASSSQPDKYEQY
12 | TRBV19 | ASSRLARTDTQY
14 | TRBV19 | ASTPHPGRELDEQF
13 | TRBV28 | ASRLRRQGRGEAF
13 | TRBV5-6 | ASSSTGVGNQPQH
13 | TRBV11-2 | ASSSTSGTYNEQF
15 | TRBV4-1 | ASSLRRLAGNTGELF
12 | TRBV5-4 | ASSLWLAGSTQY
14 | TRBV11-3 | ASSLGGADSYNEQF
10 | TRBV6-1 | ASSEAGIEQF
12 | TRBV7-9 | ASSNWGAVRPQH
15 | TRBV7-9 | ASSLSGGDGGLTEAF
13 | TRBV2 | ASRDHRGAYNEQF